This note documents a single T cell receptor (beta chain) sequence. This sample was included in a study of Ad26.COV2.S vaccination and SARS-CoV-2 variants. The repertoire was sequenced with immunoSEQ multiplex PCR; TCRdb's copy has only in-frame clones and lacks some. Of some 410,000 clones detected, approximately 90% appear once; the ten largest clones hold 1.5% to 2%. Treatment denoted: roughly 18 received Ad26.COV2.S at low or high dose, single or two shots; five or six received placebo; per-sample allocation not given. Sampling was performed 63 days after the first vaccine or placebo injection. CDR3 length: 15 amino acids. The germline V gene encodes CDR1 MNHEY and CDR2 SVGAGI. V was pared by 7 bases and J by 5 bases, with 3 bases of the junction left unmatched.

The material sequenced was peripheral blood, taken in a trial of Ad26.COV2.S vaccine versus placebo. The TCR was taken from a person between 18 and 60 years old who received the Ad26.COV2.S COVID-19 vaccine or a placebo. The V and J genes are TRBV6-5 and TRBJ2-2, with 14 bases lining up with TRBD2. CDR3 protein: CASTGLAGGTGELFF. CDR3 sequence (DNA): TGTGCCAGCACCGGACTAGCGGGGGGTACCGGGGAGCTGTTTTTT.